This record covers a single T cell receptor (beta chain). These data originate in a study of TIL therapy for anti-PD-1-resistant metastatic lung cancer. Turning to the study itself: Patients then received nivolumab; progressors got lymphodepletion, TIL and IL-2. Median tumor mutation burden was approximately 1.5 mutations per megabase. Median patient age was about 50, ranging roughly 35-75 years.

Sequencing used immunoSEQ v3. Each library reached 1.9 million or so read pairs, or roughly 5-6.5 million at deep level. Sequenced by immunoSEQ multiplex PCR; TCRdb stores in-frame clones only, minus some. Among under 20,000 clones listed, 60% to 80% were seen once. Trimming left V 0 bases short and J 5 bases short, with 14 bases between. The CDR3 is 15 residues long. CDR1 and CDR2 (germline): SGDLS, YYNGEE. This sample's time point: pre-treatment sample, taken before nivolumab and TIL therapy. The sequencing used blood, collected at baseline. The TCR comes from a person aged 25-80 years with non-small cell lung cancer. The chain recombines TRBV9 with TRBJ2-5; D may be TRBD2 (5 bases). Here the CDR3 reads CASSVGSWAGETQYF. In nucleotides, the CDR3 is TGTGCCAGCAGCGTAGGTAGCTGGGCGGGTGAGACCCAGTACTTC.